Sequencing of this TCR beta chain was carried out in a study of tumor-infiltrating lymphocytes in oesophageal squamous cell carcinoma. The CDR3 runs to 13 residues. Looked up from germline, CDR1 is SGHTA and CDR2 is FQGNSA. From the PCR reads, TCRdb called clonotypes with MiXCR, one entry per CDR3 protein. The sample has around 12,000 distinct CDR3 sequences, roughly 60% seen once. The chain couples TRBV7-2 to TRBJ2-5, with D maybe TRBD2 (6 bases). The end of the DNA fits TRBJ2-1 better, so the J call may be wrong. This TCR was sampled from a female donor with esophageal squamous cell carcinoma. Sequenced sample: esophageal tumor tissue. CDR3 DNA: TGTGCCAGCAGCTTATGGCGGGGCAATGAGCAGTTCTTC. Amino acid sequence: CASSLWRGNEQFF.